This T cell receptor (beta chain) is drawn from a study of cytomegalovirus exposure and HLA in healthy donors. Trimming pared 2 bases from V and 1 base from J, leaving 11 bases between. The CDR3 has 15 residues. The germline CDR1 and CDR2 sequences are SQVTM and ANQGSEA. The approximately 120-subject validation cohort, separate from the 666-subject first cohort, included the donors. The table came from immunoSEQ multiplex PCR; TCRdb's copy has only in-frame clones and leaves some out. The sample contains about 330,000 clones, more than 80% of which appear only once. As concerns this clone: Antigen specificity is unknown.

General study points: The study listed under 200 cytomegalovirus-associated TCR beta chains. Subsequent analysis showed first-cohort TCR clusters tending to co-occur in 120 or so validation repertoires.

J is TRBJ2-2 and V is TRBV29-1; perhaps TRBD2 as D (6 bases). The receptor's source is a woman between 18 and 29 years old in good health and CMV-seronegative. The sample was PBMCs. CDR3 protein: CSVELANKNTGELFF. The CDR3 DNA reads TGCAGCGTTGAACTAGCGAACAAGAACACCGGGGAGCTGTTTTTT.